The clone carrying this TCR beta chain appeared many times. This CDR3 is built from 17 residues. V lost 5 bases and J 0 bases, leaving 19 bases between the germline ends. TCRdb analysed the 5' RACE reads with MiXCR anew, one entry per CDR3 protein. The sample has 35,000 to 45,000 distinct CDR3 sequences; 11% are singletons. The sample originates from a study of CD8 T cells in ankylosing spondylitis. This receptor was identified in a male donor with ankylosing spondylitis or in good health (not recorded which). Input material: blood, either unsorted or a sorted T cell fraction (not recorded which). V usage is TRBV12-3 or TRBV12-4 and J usage is TRBJ1-2; a weak D match, TRBD1 (6 bases). This CDR3 reads CASSTPVTGAPNYGYTF. CDR3 DNA sequence: TGTGCCAGCAGTACACCCGTGACAGGCGCACCTAACTATGGCTACACCTTC.